What follows are 31 T cell receptor beta chains derived from one specimen sequenced in a study of cytomegalovirus exposure and HLA in healthy donors. Researchers ran the PCR with 60 Vbeta and 13 Jbeta primers. Method: immunoSEQ multiplex PCR; TCRdb's copy keeps in-frame clones and lacks some. The table records fewer than 200,000 clones, over 60% of them present only once. The sequencing input was PBMCs. These receptors all come from a woman in her 30s in good health and CMV-seronegative.

In its sample, this clone was seen a few times. This chain joins TRBV2 and TRBJ1-5, with D possibly matching TRBD1 (6 bases). The CDR3 has 13 residues. Germline CDR1 and CDR2: SNHLY and FYNNEI. V was pared by 7 bases and J by 1 base, with 8 bases between. The CDR3: CASKGGSNQPQHF. As DNA, the CDR3 is TGTGCCAGCAAGGGGGGGAGCAATCAGCCCCAGCATTTT.

V is TRBV28 and J is TRBJ1-5; 9 positions agree with TRBD1. The CDR3 has 15 residues. Germline assignment: CDR1 MDHEN and CDR2 SYDVKM. V shed 7 bases, J shed 4 bases, and the junction held 8 bases outside the gene matches. Here the CDR3 DNA reads TGTGCCAGCACCCCCGGGACAGGGATTAATCAGCCCCAGCATTTT. It codes for CASTPGTGINQPQHF.

The chain carries TRBV5-1 and TRBJ2-3, with 13 bases lining up with TRBD2. Trimming took 1 base from V and 4 from J; bases not matched to a gene: 0. In germline, CDR1 is SGHRS, CDR2 YFSETQ. CDR3 size: 15 residues. CDR3 in amino acids: CASSLTSGGADTQYF. The CDR3 coding sequence is TGCGCCAGCAGCTTGACTAGCGGGGGGGCAGATACGCAGTATTTT.

This clone was detected only a few times. The rearrangement uses TRBV5-1 and TRBJ2-6; D uncertain. The CDR3 has 15 residues. Germline V gives CDR1 SGHRS, CDR2 YFSETQ. V was trimmed by 0 bases and J by 2 bases, leaving 6 bases between them. The CDR3 nucleotides read TGCGCCAGCAGCTTGGTGGGCGCTGGGGCCAACGTCCTGACTTTC. This gives the protein CASSLVGAGANVLTF.

This chain connects TRBV28 to TRBJ1-2; a weak D match, TRBD1 (5 bases). CDR1 is MDHEN, CDR2 SYDVKM, per germline. The germline V and J ends were trimmed by 6 bases and 6 bases, with 20 bases remaining between them. The CDR3 runs to 15 residues. In DNA, the CDR3 is TGTGCCAGCAGCGAGCGGGACTCCTGGGCTAATGGCTACACCTTC. Translation: CASSERDSWANGYTF.

The chain couples TRBV15 to TRBJ2-2, with 7 bases identical to TRBD1. The V gene's germline CDR1 is LNHNV and CDR2 YYDKDF (reference sequence). This CDR3 has 15 amino acids. V shed 3 bases and J 5 bases; nucleotides not matched to a gene: 6. Here the CDR3 DNA reads TGTGCCACCAGCAGTTGGGACAGCCTTACCGGGGAGCTGTTTTTT. It yields the protein CATSSWDSLTGELFF. Combining the CDR3 with reference TRBV15 and TRBJ2-2 gives the whole variable domain DAMVIQNPRYQVTQFGKPVTLSCSQTLNHNVMYWYQQKSSQAPKLLFHYYDKDFNNEADTPDNFQSRRPNTSFCFLDIRSPGLGDTAMYLCATSSWDSLTGELFFGEGSRLTVL.

The chain is built from TRBV6-6 and TRBJ2-3, with 10 bases that match TRBD2. This CDR3 comprises 14 residues. The V gene's germline CDR1 is MNHNY and CDR2 SVGAGI (reference sequence). The junction had 4 bases not matched to a gene; V was cut back by 4 bases and J by 6 bases. CDR3 nucleotide sequence: TGTGCCAGCAGTTTGGCGACTAGCGGGGATACGCAGTATTTT. This encodes CASSLATSGDTQYF.

V gene TRBV4-2 combines with J gene TRBJ2-7; D may be TRBD1 (6 bases). Germline CDR1 LGHNA, CDR2 YNFKEQ. The CDR3 spans 14 residues. Trimming removed 1 base from V and 6 bases from J, with 13 bases in between. CDR3 protein: CASSQAGARGEQYF. DNA for the CDR3: TGTGCCAGCAGCCAAGCAGGGGCAAGGGGCGAGCAGTACTTC.

The rearrangement uses TRBV5-1 and TRBJ2-3, with D tentatively TRBD2 (6 bases). CDR1 and CDR2 (germline): SGHRS, YFSETQ. This CDR3 has 15 residues. V was cut by 0 bases and J by 5 bases, with 13 bases left in between. CDR3 nucleotides: TGCGCCAGCAGCTTGGCGGCTAGCGTTGGAGATACGCAGTATTTT. Its protein product is CASSLAASVGDTQYF.

In this sample, this clone turned up a few times. The chain is built from TRBV7-2 and TRBJ2-7; a possible D gene is TRBD2 (5 bases). Trimming left V 0 bases short and J 3 bases short, with 27 bases between. This CDR3 has 20 residues. Germline V gene lookup returns CDR1 SGHTA and CDR2 FQGNSA. CDR3 region: CASSLASQEANTRPNYEQYF. CDR3 nucleotide sequence: TGTGCCAGCAGCTTAGCGAGTCAGGAGGCCAACACACGACCCAACTACGAGCAGTACTTC.

DNA of the CDR3: TGTGCCAGCAGCGCGGACAGTAATCAGCCCCAGCATTTT. Amino acids: CASSADSNQPQHF. The chain uses TRBV7-9 and TRBJ1-5; D perhaps matches TRBD1 (6 bases). V lost 5 bases and J 4 bases, leaving 9 bases between the germline ends. Germline V gene sequence: CDR1 SEHNR, CDR2 FQNEAQ (reference sequence). CDR3 size: 13 residues. The full variable domain, completed using reference TRBV7-9 and TRBJ1-5, is DTGVSQNPRHKITKRGQNVTFRCDPISEHNRLYWYRQTLGQGPEFLTYFQNEAQLEKSRLLSDRFSAERPKGSFSTLEIQRTEQGDSAMYLCASSADSNQPQHFGDGTRLSIL.

This clone has a handful of counts. This chain's CDR3 is CASSPRILNGELFF. The CDR3 region has the DNA TGTGCCAGCAGTCCGAGAATATTAAACGGGGAGCTGTTTTTT. This chain uses TRBV28 with TRBJ2-2; D unresolved. Germline V gene lookup returns CDR1 MDHEN and CDR2 SYDVKM. Trimming left V 5 bases short and J 7 bases short, with 14 bases between. This CDR3 is built from 14 residues.

The V and J genes are TRBV6-6 and TRBJ2-7; tentative D call: TRBD1 (6 bases). CDR1 MNHNY and CDR2 SVGAGI come from the germline V gene (reference sequence). V was pared by 7 bases and J by 4 bases, with 17 bases between. The length of the CDR3 is 14 residues. CDR3 bases: TGTGCCAGCAACATACAGGGAGTTCATTACGAGCAGTACTTC. Translation: CASNIQGVHYEQYF.

The CDR3: CAADPSGYNEQFF. Written as DNA, the CDR3 is TGTGCCGCGGACCCTAGCGGCTACAATGAGCAGTTCTTC. V usage is TRBV6-6 and J usage is TRBJ2-1; 7 bases align to TRBD2. Germline trimming cut 11 bases from V and 3 bases from J; bases unmatched to any gene: 7. Germline-derived CDR1 and CDR2 are MNHNY and SVGAGI (reference sequence). CDR3 size: 13 residues.

The rearrangement links TRBV25-1 to TRBJ2-7; TRBD2 agrees at 9 bases. V was clipped by 5 bases and J by 7 bases; unmatched bases: 9. The length of the CDR3 is 14 residues. The germline CDR1 and CDR2 sequences are MGHDK and SYGVNS. In DNA, the CDR3 is TGTGCCAGCAGTAAGCGCGGGGGGGCCGATGAGCAGTACTTC. Translated, it gives CASSKRGGADEQYF.

As concerns this clone: At one boundary the junction diverges from the germline segment, which might be a read error. The chain uses TRBV7-9 and TRBJ1-1; no firm D call. The germline CDR1 and CDR2 sequences are SEHNR and FQNEAQ (reference sequence). The CDR3 covers 12 residues. Here the CDR3 DNA reads TGTTCCAGCAGCTTAACAGCCACTGAAGCTTTCTTT. Translation: CSSSLTATEAFF.

This sequence joins TRBV7-9 and TRBJ1-1; TRBD1 might be the D (6 bases). The V end was cut by 3 bases, the J end by 1 base, with 9 bases between. There are 14 residues in the CDR3. Per the germline V gene, CDR1 is SEHNR and CDR2 is FQNEAQ (reference sequence). CDR3 bases: TGTGCCAGCAGCTTGGGACAAGGGAACACTGAAGCTTTCTTT. Amino acid sequence: CASSLGQGNTEAFF.

In its sample, this clone was seen a few times. J is TRBJ2-3 and V is TRBV10-3; 8 bases match TRBD2. This CDR3 is built from 15 residues. CDR1 ENHRY and CDR2 SYGVKD come from the germline V gene. The junction had 11 bases not matched to a gene; V was cut back by 10 bases and J by 2 bases. CDR3 loop: CATGPGGRNTDTQYF. The CDR3 DNA reads TGTGCCACCGGGCCGGGCGGGAGGAACACAGATACGCAGTATTTT.

The CDR3 loop is CASSMGRDTQYF. The CDR3, as DNA: TGTGCCAGCAGCATGGGGAGAGATACGCAGTATTTT. The chain carries TRBV7-8 and TRBJ2-3; weak D call: TRBD2 (5 bases). The germline V gene has CDR1 SGHVS and CDR2 FQNEAQ. The ends were cut back, 5 bases at V and 5 bases at J, with 8 bases in the middle. This CDR3 contains 12 residues.

V and J are TRBV12-5 and TRBJ2-7; weak D call: TRBD1 (5 bases). This CDR3 has 12 residues. The germline gives CDR1 LGHNT, CDR2 FRNRAP. V was trimmed by 6 bases and J by 5 bases, leaving 11 bases between them. The CDR3 region is CASGPDNHEQYF. DNA of the CDR3: TGTGCTAGTGGCCCGGACAACCACGAGCAGTACTTC.

Concerning this clone: An end of the junction differs from the germline gene, which may be a read error. The CDR3 spells CASSSGSGALNEQFF. CDR3 nucleotides: TGTGCTAGCAGCTCCGGTAGCGGGGCCCTCAATGAGCAGTTCTTC. V and J are TRBV7-7 and TRBJ2-1; TRBD2 agrees at 8 bases. The CDR3 extends over 15 amino acids. Per the germline V gene, CDR1 is SSHAT and CDR2 is FNYEAQ (reference sequence).

The chain has TRBV9 and TRBJ2-3; D might be TRBD2 (7 bases). Looked up from germline, CDR1 is SGDLS and CDR2 is YYNGEE. V shed 3 bases and J shed 3 bases, with 14 bases lying between them. CDR3 length: 15 amino acids. The CDR3 sequence is CASSAWGGLTDTQYF. The CDR3 DNA follows: TGTGCCAGCAGCGCGTGGGGGGGCTTGACAGATACGCAGTATTTT. The complete variable domain, with remaining parts taken from reference TRBV9 and TRBJ2-3, reads DSGVTQTPKHLITATGQRVTLRCSPRSGDLSVYWYQQSLDQGLQFLIQYYNGEERAKGNILERFSAQQFPDLHSELNLSSLELGDSALYFCASSAWGGLTDTQYFGPGTRLTVL.

This clone was seen a few times. CDR3 residues: CASRTTGLNTQYF. Written as DNA, the CDR3 is TGTGCCAGCAGAACCACTGGACTAAATACGCAGTATTTT. The V and J genes are TRBV6-5 and TRBJ2-3, with D possibly matching TRBD2 (6 bases). Germline values: CDR1 MNHEY, CDR2 SVGAGI. With 6 bases removed from V and 7 bases from J, the gap between germline ends came to 14 bases. The length of the CDR3 is 13 residues.

The V and J genes are TRBV10-3 and TRBJ2-2; 7 nucleotides align to TRBD1. In germline, CDR1 is ENHRY, CDR2 SYGVKD. The CDR3 extends over 13 amino acids. Unmatched junction bases numbered 0, after V lost 6 bases and J lost 2 bases. CDR3 in amino acids: CAIRGGNTGELFF. In DNA form, the CDR3 reads TGTGCCATCAGAGGGGGCAACACCGGGGAGCTGTTTTTT.

The chain employs TRBV5-1 and TRBJ1-5; unclear D gene. Trimming pared 4 bases from V and 4 bases from J, leaving 9 bases between. CDR3 length: 13 residues. Germline V gene lookup returns CDR1 SGHRS and CDR2 YFSETQ. CDR3 residues: CASSPDGNQPQHF. CDR3 DNA sequence: TGCGCCAGCAGCCCCGACGGGAATCAGCCCCAGCATTTT.

The V call is TRBV18, the J call TRBJ2-2; TRBD1 is a possible D gene (6 bases). There are 17 residues in the CDR3. CDR1 and CDR2 (germline): KGHSH, LQKENI. The V end was cut by 2 bases, the J end by 1 base, with 14 bases between. CDR3 sequence reads: CASSPLGNRVNTGELFF. In DNA, the CDR3 is TGTGCCAGCTCACCATTGGGCAACAGGGTGAACACCGGGGAGCTGTTTTTT. The full variable domain, with the rest looked up from reference TRBV18 and TRBJ2-2, is NAGVMQNPRHLVRRRGQEARLRCSPMKGHSHVYWYRQLPEEGLKFMVYLQKENIIDESGMPKERFSAEFPKEGPSILRIQQVVRGDSAAYFCASSPLGNRVNTGELFFGEGSRLTVL.

This clone was seen only once. The V call is TRBV5-1, the J call TRBJ2-3, with 8 bases matching TRBD2. Looked up from germline, CDR1 is SGHRS and CDR2 is YFSETQ. The J segment lost 5 bases and the V segment lost 6 bases, leaving 14 bases of the junction unmatched. The CDR3 runs 16 residues. The CDR3 DNA is TGCGCCAGCACCCCCCCCCTCGGGGGGGCGAAAGATACGCAGTATTTT. Protein sequence: CASTPPLGGAKDTQYF.

This clone has more than one count but fewer than ten. The gene calls are TRBV5-1 and TRBJ1-4; TRBD1 aligns across 10 bases. The ends lost 4 bases at V and 6 bases at J; junction bases unmatched: 3. The CDR3 runs 14 residues. Germline V gene lookup returns CDR1 SGHRS and CDR2 YFSETQ. The CDR3 reads CASSPGTGDEKLFF. The CDR3 coding sequence is TGCGCCAGCAGCCCTGGGACAGGGGATGAAAAACTGTTTTTT.

The chain carries TRBV25-1 and TRBJ2-7; 9 bases are a match to TRBD2. J lost 3 bases, V lost 7 bases, and 13 bases had no gene match. CDR1 MGHDK and CDR2 SYGVNS come from the germline V gene. CDR3 length equals 16 residues. The CDR3 DNA follows: TGTGCCAGCACCCCAGGGGCTAGCGGGATAAACTACGAGCAGTACTTC. It is translated as CASTPGASGINYEQYF.

The J gene is TRBJ2-3, the V gene TRBV27; 8 bases match TRBD2. J lost 2 bases, V lost 7 bases, and 5 bases had no gene match. The CDR3 contains 14 residues. CDR1 and CDR2 (germline): MNHEY, SMNVEV (reference sequence). The CDR3 sequence: CASIAGGHTDTQYF. The CDR3 DNA reads as TGTGCCAGCATTGCGGGGGGCCACACAGATACGCAGTATTTT.

CDR3 in amino acids: CASSPELAGDNEQFF. CDR3 sequence (DNA): TGTGCCAGCAGCCCCGAGCTAGCGGGGGACAATGAGCAGTTCTTC. J is TRBJ2-1 and V is TRBV7-3; TRBD2 aligns across 10 bases. The germline CDR1 and CDR2 sequences are SGHTA and FQGTGA. The CDR3 is made up of 15 amino acids. V shed 5 bases and J 5 bases; nucleotides not matched to a gene: 6.